A single sample gave rise to the 15 T cell receptor beta chains below, sequenced in a study of cytomegalovirus exposure and HLA in healthy donors. The data were produced by immunoSEQ multiplex PCR, yet TCRdb's version contains in-frame clones alone and is incomplete. The sample has approximately 90,000 clones, around 96% seen once. The sample was PBMCs. The receptor set was obtained from a man younger than 35 in good health and CMV-seronegative.

The chain uses TRBV18 and TRBJ1-2; TRBD1 is a possible D gene (6 bases). V was cut by 3 bases and J by 6 bases, with 11 bases left in between. The V gene's germline CDR1 is KGHSH and CDR2 LQKENI. This CDR3 is built from 13 residues. The CDR3 DNA sequence: TGTGCCAGCTCACCGAGTGGACAGAATGGCTACACCTTC. It is translated as CASSPSGQNGYTF.

The V call is TRBV10-3, the J call TRBJ1-4; 7 nucleotides align to TRBD1. This CDR3 is built from 17 residues. J was trimmed by 0 bases and V by 10 bases; bases with no gene match: 14. Germline CDR1 reads ENHRY; CDR2 reads SYGVKD. The CDR3 loop reads CATRAPGQPSTNEKLFF. DNA of the CDR3: TGTGCCACCAGGGCTCCGGGACAGCCTTCAACTAATGAAAAACTGTTTTTT.

The chain uses TRBV5-1 and TRBJ2-3; tentatively, D is TRBD2 (6 bases). Germline values: CDR1 SGHRS, CDR2 YFSETQ. V was cut by 4 bases and J by 2 bases, with 20 bases left in between. The CDR3 has 17 amino acids. Here the CDR3 DNA reads TGCGCCAGCAGCGTAGGGCTGGCGGGGTTGTTCACAGATACGCAGTATTTT. It specifies CASSVGLAGLFTDTQYF. Full variable domain (outside the CDR3, taken from reference TRBV5-1 and TRBJ2-3): KAGVTQTPRYLIKTRGQQVTLSCSPISGHRSVSWYQQTPGQGLQFLFEYFSETQRNKGNFPGRFSGRQFSNSRSEMNVSTLELGDSALYLCASSVGLAGLFTDTQYFGPGTRLTVL.

This sequence joins TRBV5-5 and TRBJ2-7; 9 nucleotides align to TRBD1. The CDR3 totals 14 residues. The trim removed 4 bases at V and 3 bases at J, leaving 5 bases unmatched. CDR1 SGHKS and CDR2 YYEKEE come from the germline V gene (reference sequence). The CDR3 DNA reads as TGTGCCAGCAGCGCCGGACAGGGGCACTACGAGCAGTACTTC. This encodes CASSAGQGHYEQYF.

This CDR3 reads CASSLGLATDTEAFF. The CDR3 DNA is TGCGCCAGCAGCTTGGGCCTCGCAACAGACACTGAAGCTTTCTTT. This chain joins TRBV5-1 and TRBJ1-1; D gene unclear. Per germline, CDR1 SGHRS and CDR2 YFSETQ. Between the trimmed V and J ends, which lost 0 bases and 3 bases, there was a span of 12 bases. This CDR3 has 15 residues.

This clone has only one observation. The CDR3 region has the DNA TGTGCCAGTAGTATAGTGGGTCGGAGGAACCCCACTAACTATGGCTACACCTTC. Translated, it gives CASSIVGRRNPTNYGYTF. The chain is built from TRBV19 and TRBJ1-2, with D unresolved. The length of the CDR3 is 18 residues. V was clipped by 1 base and J by 0 bases, with 18 bases between them. Germline values: CDR1 LNHDA, CDR2 SQIVND (reference sequence).

The V and J genes are TRBV2 and TRBJ2-7; TRBD1 might be the D (5 bases). The CDR3 has 15 amino acids. V was trimmed by 1 base and J by 3 bases, leaving 13 bases between them. Germline V gene sequence: CDR1 SNHLY, CDR2 FYNNEI. The CDR3 is CASSEVGTGNYEQYV. As DNA, the CDR3 is TGTGCCAGCAGTGAAGTAGGCACAGGCAACTACGAGCAGTACGTC.

The J gene is TRBJ2-2, the V gene TRBV29-1, with 7 bases fitting TRBD2. After removal of 6 bases from V and 0 bases from J, the junction contained 7 bases not matched to a gene. CDR3 length: 15 residues. Germline CDR1 and CDR2: SQVTM and ANQGSEA. This CDR3 is CSVPAGLTNTGELFF. The CDR3 region has the DNA TGCAGCGTGCCAGCGGGACTAACGAACACCGGGGAGCTGTTTTTT.

The chain links TRBV5-4 to TRBJ2-7; 8 nucleotides match TRBD1. With 2 bases clipped from V and 3 bases from J, the junction kept 7 bases outside the gene matches. This CDR3 comprises 15 residues. The germline gives CDR1 SGHNT, CDR2 YYREEE (reference sequence). The CDR3 DNA is TGTGCCAGCAGCTTTGGGACAGGAGCTCTCTACGAGCAGTACGTC. Translation gives CASSFGTGALYEQYV.

V and J are TRBV29-1 and TRBJ1-2; D remains ambiguous. CDR1 is SQVTM and CDR2 is ANQGSEA in the germline V gene. This CDR3 region has 14 residues. V was shortened by 6 bases and J by 3 bases, with 17 bases between the two germline ends. The CDR3 region has the DNA TGCAGCGTAGACTCGTCAGCCTCGGACTATGGCTACACCTTC. Translated: CSVDSSASDYGYTF. Variable domain in full (rest from reference TRBV29-1 and TRBJ1-2): SAVISQKPSRDICQRGTSLTIQCQVDSQVTMMFWYRQQPGQSLTLIATANQGSEATYESGFVIDKFPISRPNLTFSTLTVSNMSPEDSSIYLCSVDSSASDYGYTFGSGTRLTVV.

The chain has TRBV21-1 and TRBJ1-4; the table's D call, TRBD1, was not checked against the DNA. TRBV21-1 is annotated as a pseudogene. The CDR3 spans 16 residues. The CDR3 coding sequence is TGTGCCAGCAGCAAACCAGGACAGAAAACTAATGAAAAACTGTTTTTT. Protein: CASSKPGQKTNEKLFF.

The chain links TRBV6-1 to TRBJ2-7, with a tentative D call TRBD1 (5 bases). The CDR3 length is 15 residues. Germline-derived CDR1 and CDR2 are MNHNS and SASEGT. V was pared by 0 bases and J by 1 base, with 10 bases between. The CDR3 DNA is TGTGCCAGCAGTGAAGCGCGACAGTCATCCTACGAGCAGTACTTC. It specifies CASSEARQSSYEQYF.

CDR3 protein: CASSPLARDNQPQHF. In nucleotides, the CDR3 is TGTGCCAGCTCACCGTTGGCCAGGGACAATCAGCCCCAGCATTTT. This chain uses TRBV18 with TRBJ1-5; tentatively, D is TRBD1 (5 bases). With 3 bases removed from V and 3 bases from J, the gap between germline ends came to 12 bases. The CDR3 consists of 15 residues. Germline V CDR1 and CDR2: KGHSH, LQKENI.

The chain links TRBV2 to TRBJ2-1, with D possibly being TRBD2 (5 bases). The ends were cut back, 6 bases at V and 6 bases at J, with 21 bases in the middle. Germline-derived CDR1 and CDR2 are SNHLY and FYNNEI. The CDR3 consists of 16 residues. DNA of the CDR3: TGTGCCAGCAGCCAGGACGGGCGGGTGGTTGGCAATGAGCAGTTCTTC. It translates to CASSQDGRVVGNEQFF.

The chain has TRBV30 and TRBJ2-5, with D possibly being TRBD1 (6 bases). V was cut by 5 bases and J by 6 bases, with 13 bases left in between. The CDR3 length is 12 residues. Germline V gives CDR1 GTSNPN, CDR2 SVGIG (reference sequence). The CDR3 region is CAWASGAKTQYF. The CDR3 nucleotides are TGTGCCTGGGCATCAGGGGCCAAGACCCAGTACTTC.